A selection of T cell receptor beta chains follows, all from one sample in a study of blood T cell repertoires in COVID-19. Clones were read by immunoSEQ multiplex PCR, and TCRdb kept only the in-frame ones, dropping some. The sample contains about 180,000 clones, 70% to 90% of which appear only once. What was sequenced was peripheral blood. The receptor source for this set is a human donor with active or convalescent COVID-19. The donor label of this sample is uncertain. CDR3s include the opening cysteine and the closing phenylalanine or tryptophan. The D gene is left open where the match is weak. Some rows mark clone size as missing; the rest say once, few, many or name a class of expanded clone.

j_call: TRBJ1-3; cdr3_length: 14; clone_size: NA; v_call: TRBV5-1; d_call: NA; cdr3_aa: CASSLNPFGNTIYF; cdr3_nt: TGCGCCAGCAGCTTGAATCCTTTTGGAAACACCATATATTTT
j_call: TRBJ2-3; cdr3_length: 16; clone_size: NA; v_call: TRBV5-4; d_call: NA; cdr3_aa: CASSLAGGWAQDTQYF; cdr3_nt: TGTGCCAGCAGCTTGGCCGGCGGGTGGGCCCAAGATACGCAGTATTTT
j_call: TRBJ1-6; cdr3_length: 13; clone_size: NA; v_call: TRBV6-4; d_call: NA; cdr3_aa: CASRRDGGSPLHF; cdr3_nt: TGTGCCAGCAGGCGGGATGGTGGTTCACCCCTCCACTTT
j_call: TRBJ1-4; cdr3_length: 13; clone_size: NA; v_call: TRBV2; d_call: NA; cdr3_aa: CASTTRGREKLFF; cdr3_nt: TGTGCCAGCACAACCAGGGGCAGGGAAAAACTGTTTTTT
j_call: TRBJ2-1; cdr3_length: 15; clone_size: NA; v_call: TRBV7-9; d_call: TRBD1; cdr3_aa: CASSHTLGQGDEQFF; cdr3_nt: TGTGCCAGCAGCCACACCCTCGGACAGGGCGATGAGCAGTTCTTC
j_call: TRBJ2-4; cdr3_length: 16; clone_size: NA; v_call: TRBV4-3; d_call: TRBD1; cdr3_aa: CASSQFPDREKNIQYF; cdr3_nt: TGCGCCAGCAGCCAATTTCCGGACAGGGAGAAAAACATTCAGTACTTC
j_call: TRBJ1-4; cdr3_length: 12; clone_size: NA; v_call: TRBV3-1/TRBV3-2; d_call: NA; cdr3_aa: CASGTPDEKLFF; cdr3_nt: TGTGCCAGCGGGACACCGGATGAAAAACTGTTTTTT
j_call: TRBJ2-7; cdr3_length: 17; clone_size: NA; v_call: TRBV28; d_call: TRBD1; cdr3_aa: CASSIQGARRYSYEQYF; cdr3_nt: TGTGCCAGCAGTATACAGGGGGCGAGGCGGTACTCCTACGAGCAGTACTTC
j_call: TRBJ1-1; cdr3_length: 13; clone_size: NA; v_call: TRBV6-5; d_call: NA; cdr3_aa: CASSFIMNTEAFF; cdr3_nt: TGTGCCAGCAGTTTCATCATGAACACTGAAGCTTTCTTT
j_call: TRBJ1-3; cdr3_length: 14; clone_size: NA; v_call: TRBV5-3; d_call: NA; cdr3_aa: CASVRGNSGNTIYF; cdr3_nt: TGTGCCTCGGTAAGGGGCAACTCTGGAAACACCATATATTTT
j_call: TRBJ1-2; cdr3_length: 15; clone_size: NA; v_call: TRBV4-3; d_call: NA; cdr3_aa: CASSQDTPAGLGYTF; cdr3_nt: TGCGCCAGCAGCCAAGATACGCCGGCAGGGCTAGGCTACACCTTC
j_call: TRBJ2-5; cdr3_length: 15; clone_size: NA; v_call: TRBV5-1; d_call: TRBD2; cdr3_aa: CASSAAGLATETQYF; cdr3_nt: TGCGCCAGCAGCGCGGCAGGACTAGCCACGGAGACCCAGTACTTC
j_call: TRBJ2-3; cdr3_length: 15; clone_size: once; v_call: TRBV10-1; d_call: TRBD2; cdr3_aa: CASSLTSAYTDTQYF; cdr3_nt: TGCGCCAGCAGCTTGACTAGCGCCTACACAGATACGCAGTATTTT
j_call: TRBJ1-3; cdr3_length: 16; clone_size: NA; v_call: TRBV5-5; d_call: NA; cdr3_aa: CASSLEQVISGNTIYF; cdr3_nt: TGTGCCAGCAGCTTGGAACAGGTTATCTCTGGAAACACCATATATTTT
j_call: TRBJ2-7; cdr3_length: 11; clone_size: NA; v_call: TRBV29-1; d_call: NA; cdr3_aa: CSVGGYYEQYF; cdr3_nt: TGCAGCGTTGGAGGGTACTACGAGCAGTACTTC
j_call: TRBJ2-2; cdr3_length: 18; clone_size: NA; v_call: TRBV5-1; d_call: TRBD2; cdr3_aa: CASSTRTSGRANTGELFF; cdr3_nt: TGCGCCAGCAGCACCCGGACTAGCGGGAGGGCCAACACCGGGGAGCTGTTTTTT
j_call: TRBJ2-2; cdr3_length: 15; clone_size: NA; v_call: TRBV5-4; d_call: TRBD1; cdr3_aa: CASSTGQGEPGELFF; cdr3_nt: TGTGCCAGCAGCACGGGACAGGGGGAGCCCGGGGAGCTGTTTTTT
j_call: TRBJ1-6; cdr3_length: 12; clone_size: NA; v_call: TRBV9; d_call: NA; cdr3_aa: CASSAGDSPLHF; cdr3_nt: TGTGCCAGCAGCGCAGGGGACTCACCCCTCCACTTT
j_call: TRBJ1-2; cdr3_length: 14; clone_size: NA; v_call: TRBV12-1; d_call: NA; cdr3_aa: CASSFSGGCYGYTF; cdr3_nt: TGTGCCAGCAGCTTTTCAGGGGGCTGCTATGGCTACACCTTC
j_call: TRBJ2-3; cdr3_length: 16; clone_size: NA; v_call: TRBV5-1; d_call: TRBD2; cdr3_aa: CASSLTSGAARGTQYF; cdr3_nt: TGCGCCAGCAGCTTAACTAGCGGGGCCGCCCGGGGTACGCAGTATTTT
j_call: TRBJ2-7; cdr3_length: 15; clone_size: NA; v_call: TRBV9; d_call: TRBD2; cdr3_aa: CASSVGLAGDLEQYF; cdr3_nt: TGTGCCAGCAGCGTCGGACTAGCGGGAGACCTCGAGCAGTACTTC
j_call: TRBJ2-3; cdr3_length: 19; clone_size: NA; v_call: TRBV2; d_call: TRBD2; cdr3_aa: CASSETGLAGGLSTDTQYF; cdr3_nt: TGTGCCAGCAGTGAAACGGGACTAGCGGGTGGATTGAGTACAGATACGCAGTATTTT
j_call: TRBJ1-6; cdr3_length: 14; clone_size: many; v_call: TRBV5-4; d_call: TRBD1; cdr3_aa: CASRPGTVNSPLHF; cdr3_nt: TGTGCCAGCAGACCCGGGACAGTGAATTCACCCCTCCACTTT
j_call: TRBJ2-7; cdr3_length: 12; clone_size: NA; v_call: TRBV4-1; d_call: TRBD2; cdr3_aa: CASSQSGGEQYF; cdr3_nt: TGCGCCAGCAGCCAATCGGGAGGCGAGCAGTACTTC
j_call: TRBJ1-6; cdr3_length: 15; clone_size: NA; v_call: TRBV7-3; d_call: TRBD1; cdr3_aa: CASSAGTGVNSPLHF; cdr3_nt: TGTGCCAGCAGCGCCGGGACAGGGGTTAATTCACCCCTCCACTTT
j_call: TRBJ2-3; cdr3_length: 17; clone_size: NA; v_call: TRBV7-2; d_call: NA; cdr3_aa: CASSLTSPQIRTDTQYF; cdr3_nt: TGTGCCAGCAGCTTAACTAGCCCGCAAATCCGCACAGATACGCAGTATTTT
j_call: TRBJ1-2; cdr3_length: 14; clone_size: NA; v_call: TRBV28; d_call: TRBD1; cdr3_aa: CASRETGGAGGYTF; cdr3_nt: TGTGCCAGCAGAGAGACAGGGGGCGCGGGTGGCTACACCTTC
j_call: TRBJ2-2; cdr3_length: 17; clone_size: NA; v_call: TRBV5-6; d_call: NA; cdr3_aa: CASSLSSRFPNTGELFF; cdr3_nt: TGTGCCAGCAGCCTTAGCTCTAGATTTCCGAACACCGGGGAGCTGTTTTTT
j_call: TRBJ2-1; cdr3_length: 16; clone_size: NA; v_call: TRBV4-2; d_call: TRBD2; cdr3_aa: CASSPTSGGVYNEQFF; cdr3_nt: TGTGCCAGCAGCCCGACTAGCGGGGGAGTCTACAATGAGCAGTTCTTC
j_call: TRBJ2-5; cdr3_length: 15; clone_size: NA; v_call: TRBV18; d_call: TRBD1; cdr3_aa: CASSPGTGGKETQYF; cdr3_nt: TGTGCCAGCTCGCCCGGGACAGGGGGCAAGGAGACCCAGTACTTC
j_call: TRBJ2-3; cdr3_length: 16; clone_size: NA; v_call: TRBV7-9; d_call: NA; cdr3_aa: CASSLGVTSETEAQYF; cdr3_nt: TGTGCCAGCAGCTTAGGAGTTACCAGTGAGACTGAGGCACAGTATTTT
j_call: TRBJ1-5; cdr3_length: 15; clone_size: NA; v_call: TRBV4-2; d_call: NA; cdr3_aa: CASSQDGQPNQPQHF; cdr3_nt: TGTGCCAGCAGCCAGGACGGACAGCCTAATCAGCCCCAGCATTTT
j_call: TRBJ1-2; cdr3_length: 13; clone_size: NA; v_call: TRBV28; d_call: TRBD1; cdr3_aa: CASSGGQNYGYTF; cdr3_nt: TGTGCCAGCAGCGGGGGACAGAACTATGGCTACACCTTC
j_call: TRBJ2-7; cdr3_length: 14; clone_size: NA; v_call: TRBV7-9; d_call: NA; cdr3_aa: CASSLALNTNEQYF; cdr3_nt: TGTGCCAGCAGCTTAGCGCTGAACACCAACGAGCAGTACTTC
j_call: TRBJ2-5; cdr3_length: 14; clone_size: NA; v_call: TRBV9; d_call: NA; cdr3_aa: CASSVQGGSETQYF; cdr3_nt: TGTGCCAGCAGCGTTCAGGGGGGCTCAGAGACCCAGTACTTC
j_call: TRBJ2-7; cdr3_length: 12; clone_size: NA; v_call: TRBV2; d_call: NA; cdr3_aa: CASTWESYEQYF; cdr3_nt: TGTGCCAGCACTTGGGAGTCCTACGAGCAGTACTTC
j_call: TRBJ1-4; cdr3_length: 19; clone_size: NA; v_call: TRBV15; d_call: TRBD1; cdr3_aa: CATSSRDRGFWKVNEKLFF; cdr3_nt: TGTGCCACCAGCTCCCGGGACAGGGGGTTCTGGAAGGTTAATGAAAAACTGTTTTTT
j_call: TRBJ1-2; cdr3_length: 14; clone_size: NA; v_call: TRBV10-3; d_call: NA; cdr3_aa: CAISGTVGAYGYTF; cdr3_nt: TGTGCCATCAGTGGGACAGTAGGGGCGTATGGCTACACCTTC
j_call: TRBJ2-7; cdr3_length: 15; clone_size: few; v_call: TRBV13; d_call: TRBD2; cdr3_aa: CASSLGVGGNYEQYF; cdr3_nt: TGTGCCAGCAGCTTAGGGGTCGGGGGGAACTACGAGCAGTACTTC
j_call: TRBJ1-5; cdr3_length: 15; clone_size: NA; v_call: TRBV3-1/TRBV3-2; d_call: NA; cdr3_aa: CASSQMASSNQPQHF; cdr3_nt: TGTGCCAGCAGCCAAATGGCAAGTAGCAATCAGCCCCAGCATTTT
j_call: TRBJ2-1; cdr3_length: 15; clone_size: NA; v_call: TRBV10-3; d_call: TRBD2; cdr3_aa: CASAGGGAGRNEQFF; cdr3_nt: TGTGCCAGCGCCGGGGGGGGCGCCGGTCGGAATGAGCAGTTCTTC
j_call: TRBJ2-7; cdr3_length: 16; clone_size: NA; v_call: TRBV7-2; d_call: TRBD1; cdr3_aa: CASNSPAGQGRYEQYF; cdr3_nt: TGTGCCAGCAACTCCCCGGCCGGACAGGGGAGGTACGAGCAGTACTTC
j_call: TRBJ2-1; cdr3_length: 14; clone_size: NA; v_call: TRBV7-9; d_call: NA; cdr3_aa: CASSLSSLTNEQFF; cdr3_nt: TGTGCCAGCAGCTTATCATCTCTAACCAATGAGCAGTTCTTC
j_call: TRBJ1-3; cdr3_length: 15; clone_size: NA; v_call: TRBV19; d_call: NA; cdr3_aa: CASKGGYISGNTIYF; cdr3_nt: TGTGCCAGTAAAGGGGGATATATCTCTGGAAACACCATATATTTT
j_call: TRBJ1-4; cdr3_length: 15; clone_size: NA; v_call: TRBV7-6; d_call: NA; cdr3_aa: CASSVTQGFNEKLFF; cdr3_nt: TGTGCCAGCAGCGTGACACAGGGCTTTAATGAAAAACTGTTTTTT
j_call: TRBJ1-3; cdr3_length: 13; clone_size: NA; v_call: TRBV6-5; d_call: TRBD1; cdr3_aa: CASRQGYSNAIYF; cdr3_nt: TGTGCCAGCAGACAGGGGTATTCGAACGCCATATATTTT
j_call: TRBJ2-6; cdr3_length: 16; clone_size: NA; v_call: TRBV25-1; d_call: TRBD1; cdr3_aa: CASSTADRAGANVLTF; cdr3_nt: TGTGCCAGCAGTACGGCCGACAGGGCTGGGGCCAACGTCCTGACTTTC
j_call: TRBJ2-7; cdr3_length: 15; clone_size: NA; v_call: TRBV7-2; d_call: TRBD2; cdr3_aa: CASSLVGGNPYEQYF; cdr3_nt: TGTGCCAGCAGCTTAGTGGGGGGGAACCCTTATGAGCAGTACTTC
j_call: TRBJ1-6; cdr3_length: 15; clone_size: NA; v_call: TRBV9; d_call: TRBD1; cdr3_aa: CASSSGTGVNSPLHF; cdr3_nt: TGTGCCAGCAGCTCCGGGACAGGGGTTAATTCACCCCTCCACTTT
j_call: TRBJ1-6; cdr3_length: 15; clone_size: once; v_call: TRBV27; d_call: NA; cdr3_aa: CASSLWQANNSPLHF; cdr3_nt: TGTGCCAGCAGTTTATGGCAGGCAAATAATTCACCCCTCCACTTT
j_call: TRBJ2-1; cdr3_length: 14; clone_size: NA; v_call: TRBV11-2; d_call: TRBD1; cdr3_aa: CASRQTGTENEQFF; cdr3_nt: TGTGCCAGCAGGCAGACAGGGACGGAGAATGAGCAGTTCTTC
j_call: TRBJ2-7; cdr3_length: 13; clone_size: once; v_call: TRBV5-6; d_call: NA; cdr3_aa: CASSLDIAYEQYF; cdr3_nt: TGTGCCAGCAGCTTGGATATCGCCTACGAGCAGTACTTC
j_call: TRBJ2-1; cdr3_length: 15; clone_size: NA; v_call: TRBV18; d_call: TRBD2; cdr3_aa: CASSPKREGLNEQFF; cdr3_nt: TGTGCCAGCTCTCCTAAGCGGGAGGGCCTCAATGAGCAGTTCTTC